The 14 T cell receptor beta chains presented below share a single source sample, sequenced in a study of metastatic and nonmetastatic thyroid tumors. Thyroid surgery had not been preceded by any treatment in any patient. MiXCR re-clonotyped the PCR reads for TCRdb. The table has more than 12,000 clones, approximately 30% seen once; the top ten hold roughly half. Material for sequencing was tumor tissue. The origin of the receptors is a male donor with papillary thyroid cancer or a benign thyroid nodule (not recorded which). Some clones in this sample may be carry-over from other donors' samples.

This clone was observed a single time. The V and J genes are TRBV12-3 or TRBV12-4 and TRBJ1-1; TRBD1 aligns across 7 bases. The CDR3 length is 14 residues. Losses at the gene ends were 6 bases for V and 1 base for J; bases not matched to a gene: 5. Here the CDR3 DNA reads TGTGCCAGCAGCTACAGGGGCGCGAACACTGAAGCTTTCTTT. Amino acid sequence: CASSYRGANTEAFF.

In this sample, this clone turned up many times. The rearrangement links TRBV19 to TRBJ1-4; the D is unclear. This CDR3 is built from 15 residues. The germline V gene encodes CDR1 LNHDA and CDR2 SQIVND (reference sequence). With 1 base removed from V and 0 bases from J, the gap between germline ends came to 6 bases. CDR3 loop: CASSIGVATNEKLFF. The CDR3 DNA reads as TGTGCCAGTAGTATAGGGGTTGCAACTAATGAAAAACTGTTTTTT.

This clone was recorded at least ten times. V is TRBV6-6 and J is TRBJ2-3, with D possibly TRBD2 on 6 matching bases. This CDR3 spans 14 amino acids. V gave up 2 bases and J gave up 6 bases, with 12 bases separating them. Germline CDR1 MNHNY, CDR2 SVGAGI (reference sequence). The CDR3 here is CASSYDGSRDTQYF. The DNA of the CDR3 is TGTGCCAGCAGTTACGACGGGAGTCGTGATACGCAGTATTTT.

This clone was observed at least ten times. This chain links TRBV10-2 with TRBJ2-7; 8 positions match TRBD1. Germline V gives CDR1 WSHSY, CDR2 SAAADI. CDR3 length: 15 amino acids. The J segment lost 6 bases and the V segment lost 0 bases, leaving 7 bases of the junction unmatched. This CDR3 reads CASSESIGQGFEQYF. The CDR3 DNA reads TGCGCCAGCAGTGAGTCTATCGGACAGGGCTTCGAGCAGTACTTC.

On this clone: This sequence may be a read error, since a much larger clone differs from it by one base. This CDR3 is CASIPGQGTMGIQYF. CDR3 coding DNA: TGTGCCAGCATCCCAGGACAGGGGACGATGGGCATTCAGTACTTC. The chain recombines TRBV7-6 with TRBJ2-4, with 9 bases matching TRBD1. In germline, CDR1 is SGHVS, CDR2 FNYEAQ. The CDR3 is 15 residues long. V gave up 7 bases and J gave up 9 bases; unmatched junction bases: 13.

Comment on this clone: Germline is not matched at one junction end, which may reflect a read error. The DNA for the CDR3 is TGCCCCAGCAGCCTCGGAAAGGGACAGATCCAATTGAAGTCCCAGTACTTC. Translating gives CPSSLGKGQIQLKSQYF. The chain couples TRBV4-1 to TRBJ2-5; 7 bases line up with TRBD1. Germline loops: CDR1 MGHRA, CDR2 YSYEKL. The CDR3 is 17 residues long.

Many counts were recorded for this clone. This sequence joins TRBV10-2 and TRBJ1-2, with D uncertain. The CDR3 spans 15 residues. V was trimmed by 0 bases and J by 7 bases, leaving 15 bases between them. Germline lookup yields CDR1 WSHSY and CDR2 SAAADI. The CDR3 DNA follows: TGCGCCAGCAGTGAGTCCGGACTGCACGCGGGTGGCTACACCTTC. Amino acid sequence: CASSESGLHAGGYTF.

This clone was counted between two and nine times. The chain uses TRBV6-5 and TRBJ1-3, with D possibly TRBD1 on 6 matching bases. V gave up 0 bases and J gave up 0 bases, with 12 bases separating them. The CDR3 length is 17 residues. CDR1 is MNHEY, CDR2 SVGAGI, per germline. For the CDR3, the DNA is TGTGCCAGCAGTTACTCGCGGCAGGGGAGCTCTGGAAACACCATATATTTT. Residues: CASSYSRQGSSGNTIYF.

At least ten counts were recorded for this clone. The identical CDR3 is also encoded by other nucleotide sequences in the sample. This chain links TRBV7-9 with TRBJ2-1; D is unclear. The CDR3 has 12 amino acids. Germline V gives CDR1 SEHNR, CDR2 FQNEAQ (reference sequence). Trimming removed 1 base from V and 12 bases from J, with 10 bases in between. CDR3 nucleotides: TGTGCCAGCAGCTTAGTGTGGAGCACGCAGTTCTTC. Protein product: CASSLVWSTQFF.

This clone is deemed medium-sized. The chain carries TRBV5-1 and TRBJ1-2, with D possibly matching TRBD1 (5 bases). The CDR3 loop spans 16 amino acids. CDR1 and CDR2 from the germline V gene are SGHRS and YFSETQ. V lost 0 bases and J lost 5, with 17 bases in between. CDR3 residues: CASSLGEPGLGYGYTF. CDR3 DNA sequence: TGCGCCAGCAGCTTGGGAGAGCCGGGACTGGGGTATGGCTACACCTTC.

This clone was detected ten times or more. CDR3 residues: CASSKPGTGGSGRDTQYF. Here the CDR3 DNA reads TGTGCCAGCAGCAAACCCGGGACAGGGGGATCAGGGAGGGATACGCAGTATTTT. This chain connects TRBV5-4 to TRBJ2-3; 11 nucleotides agree with TRBD1. This CDR3 comprises 18 residues. The germline CDR1 and CDR2 sequences are SGHNT and YYREEE (reference sequence). Trimming cost V 4 bases and J 6 bases; bases outside gene matches: 16.

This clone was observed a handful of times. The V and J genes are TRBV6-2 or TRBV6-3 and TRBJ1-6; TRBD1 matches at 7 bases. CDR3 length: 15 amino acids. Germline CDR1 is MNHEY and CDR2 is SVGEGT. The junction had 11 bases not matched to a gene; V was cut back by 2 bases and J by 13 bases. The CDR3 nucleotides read TGTGCCAGCAGTTACGCGGCAGGGGGTATGGGTCCCCTCCACTTT. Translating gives CASSYAAGGMGPLHF.

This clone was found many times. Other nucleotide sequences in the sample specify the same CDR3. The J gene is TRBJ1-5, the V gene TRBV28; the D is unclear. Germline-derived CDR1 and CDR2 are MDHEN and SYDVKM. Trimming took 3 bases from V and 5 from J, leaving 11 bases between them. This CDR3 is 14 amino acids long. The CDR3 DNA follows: TGTGCCAGCAGTTTCGACGGGCCTCATCAGCCCCAGCATTTT. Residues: CASSFDGPHQPQHF. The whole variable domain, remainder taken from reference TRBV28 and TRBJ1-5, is DVKVTQSSRYLVKRTGEKVFLECVQDMDHENMFWYRQDPGLGLRLIYFSYDVKMKEKGDIPEGYSVSREKKERFSLILESASTNQTSMYLCASSFDGPHQPQHFGDGTRLSIL.

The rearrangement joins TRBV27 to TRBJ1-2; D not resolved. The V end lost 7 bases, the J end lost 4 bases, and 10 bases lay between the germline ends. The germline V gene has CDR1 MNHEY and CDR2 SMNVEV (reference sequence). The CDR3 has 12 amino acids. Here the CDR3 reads CASKGGSYGYTF. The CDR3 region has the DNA TGTGCCAGCAAAGGTGGTAGCTATGGCTACACCTTC.